Below are 25 T cell receptor beta chains sequenced from a single sample in a study of cytomegalovirus exposure and HLA in healthy donors. Researchers ran the PCR with 60 Vbeta and 13 Jbeta primers. Using immunoSEQ multiplex PCR, the repertoire was profiled, and TCRdb retains in-frame clones only, with some absent. The sample totals approximately 120,000 clones. Sequenced material: PBMCs. These receptors were collected from a man aged 18-30 years in good health and CMV-seronegative.

The rearrangement uses TRBV4-1 and TRBJ2-7; D remains ambiguous. Germline CDR1 reads MGHRA; CDR2 reads YSYEKL. This CDR3 has 13 residues. The V and J ends lost 0 bases and 7 bases respectively, with 10 bases between them. CDR3 in DNA: TGCGCCAGCAGCCAAGAGTTCGGGTGGGAGCAGTACTTC. Protein: CASSQEFGWEQYF.

The chain uses TRBV4-2 and TRBJ1-1; D gene unclear. CDR3 length: 13 residues. The germline gives CDR1 LGHNA, CDR2 YNFKEQ. V was shortened by 1 base and J by 5 bases, with 8 bases between the two germline ends. In DNA form, the CDR3 reads TGTGCCAGCAGCCAAGGCCCGCGTACTGAAGCTTTCTTT. It encodes CASSQGPRTEAFF.

The V call is TRBV19, the J call TRBJ1-1, with D tentatively TRBD1 (5 bases). The germline V gene encodes CDR1 LNHDA and CDR2 SQIVND (reference sequence). V was pared by 6 bases and J by 1 base, with 18 bases between. This CDR3 spans 16 amino acids. The CDR3 DNA reads as TGTGCCAGTAGCTCGCGGGGGAGGAACGAGAACACTGAAGCTTTCTTT. Protein product: CASSSRGRNENTEAFF.

The chain is built from TRBV28 and TRBJ1-2; 8 nucleotides match TRBD1. Germline V gene data show CDR1 as MDHEN and CDR2 as SYDVKM. The CDR3 covers 15 residues. Germline trimming cut 0 bases from V and 8 bases from J; bases unmatched to any gene: 8. CDR3 amino acids: CASSLWGDRGYGYTF. Here the CDR3 DNA reads TGTGCCAGCAGTTTATGGGGAGACAGGGGATACGGCTACACCTTC.

The V call is TRBV2, the J call TRBJ2-7, with TRBD1 matching 7 bases. The V and J ends lost 6 bases and 7 bases, in that order; junction bases with no gene match: 6. This CDR3 has 12 residues. Per germline, CDR1 SNHLY and CDR2 FYNNEI. The CDR3, as DNA: TGTGCCAGCAGGATTCTACAGGGGGAGCAGTACTTC. Translated, it gives CASRILQGEQYF.

J is TRBJ2-7 and V is TRBV11-2, with 7 positions matching TRBD1. The ends lost 1 base at V and 0 bases at J; junction bases unmatched: 6. The CDR3 is 16 residues long. Germline V gives CDR1 SGHAT, CDR2 FQNNGV. The CDR3 nucleotides read TGTGCCAGCAGCTTAGGAGAGACAGGGAGCTCCTACGAGCAGTACTTC. Its translation is CASSLGETGSSYEQYF.

The rearrangement uses TRBV7-8 and TRBJ2-7; D is undetermined. The CDR3 spans 12 residues. The germline gives CDR1 SGHVS, CDR2 FQNEAQ. Trimming cost V 1 base and J 6 bases, with 7 bases left between them. This CDR3 reads CASSLDPSEQYF. For the CDR3, the DNA is TGTGCCAGCAGCTTAGACCCTAGCGAGCAGTACTTC.

This chain links TRBV9 with TRBJ2-1; 7 bases agree with TRBD1. Looked up from germline, CDR1 is SGDLS and CDR2 is YYNGEE. Unmatched junction bases numbered 2, after V lost 2 bases and J lost 3 bases. The CDR3 covers 14 residues. The CDR3 sequence: CASSVRDSYNEQFF. The CDR3 bases are TGTGCCAGCAGCGTCCGGGACAGCTACAATGAGCAGTTCTTC.

This sequence joins TRBV29-1 and TRBJ2-7, with 10 positions matching TRBD2. The length of the CDR3 is 18 residues. The V and J ends lost 0 bases and 3 bases, in that order; junction bases with no gene match: 14. From germline, CDR1 is SQVTM and CDR2 ANQGSEA. The CDR3 nucleotides read TGCAGCGTTGAAGATCGAGGTAGCGGGGGGCCGACCCGCTACGAGCAGTACTTC. Residues: CSVEDRGSGGPTRYEQYF.

The chain links TRBV19 to TRBJ1-1; D not certain. Per the germline V gene, CDR1 is LNHDA and CDR2 is SQIVND (reference sequence). The CDR3 has 14 amino acids. Deletions cut 4 bases from V and 3 bases from J, with 12 bases between. The CDR3 region is CASSRSAFDTEAFF. The CDR3 DNA is TGTGCCAGTAGTAGGTCAGCGTTCGACACTGAAGCTTTCTTT. The variable domain in full, completed from reference TRBV19 and TRBJ1-1, reads DGGITQSPKYLFRKEGQNVTLSCEQNLNHDAMYWYRQDPGQGLRLIYYSQIVNDFQKGDIAEGYSVSREKKESFPLTVTSAQKNPTAFYLCASSRSAFDTEAFFGQGTRLTVV.

The gene calls are TRBV28 and TRBJ1-2; a possible D gene is TRBD1 (5 bases). Germline V lookup: CDR1 MDHEN, CDR2 SYDVKM. Trimming pared 8 bases from V and 5 bases from J, leaving 21 bases between. CDR3 length equals 15 residues. CDR3 coding DNA: TGTGCCAGCGCGCGAGGGCCGGGACTAGGATATGGCTACACCTTC. Translated, it gives CASARGPGLGYGYTF.

The CDR3 is CASSPRPWDRDNSPLHF. The DNA for the CDR3 is TGTGCCAGTAGTCCGCGACCCTGGGACAGGGATAATTCACCCCTCCACTTT. The V call is TRBV19, the J call TRBJ1-6; the match to TRBD1 covers 9 bases. V lost 5 bases to trimming and J lost 5 bases; unmatched junction nucleotides: 10. Looked up from germline, CDR1 is LNHDA and CDR2 is SQIVND (reference sequence). CDR3 length: 17 residues.

V gene TRBV6-1 combines with J gene TRBJ1-3; D gene uncertain. This CDR3 spans 13 amino acids. CDR1 is MNHNS and CDR2 is SASEGT in the germline V gene. V lost 2 bases and J 8 bases, leaving 10 bases between the germline ends. DNA for the CDR3: TGTGCCAGCAGTGAAAGCGGGTCGTACACCATATATTTT. The encoded protein is CASSESGSYTIYF.

V gene TRBV6-6 combines with J gene TRBJ2-2; 9 positions match TRBD1. Losses at the gene ends were 6 bases for V and 6 bases for J; bases not matched to a gene: 5. The germline gives CDR1 MNHNY, CDR2 SVGAGI (reference sequence). This CDR3 has 14 residues. CDR3 amino acids: CASRWDRDAGELFF. For the CDR3, the DNA is TGTGCCAGCAGATGGGACAGGGATGCCGGGGAGCTGTTTTTT.

This sequence joins TRBV28 and TRBJ1-2; D possibly corresponds to TRBD1 (5 bases). This CDR3 has 13 amino acids. Deletions cut 2 bases from V and 5 bases from J, with 9 bases between. Germline V gene lookup returns CDR1 MDHEN and CDR2 SYDVKM. CDR3 bases: TGTGCCAGCAGTTTACCCAGGGCTTATGGCTACACCTTC. Translating gives CASSLPRAYGYTF.

V and J are TRBV29-1 and TRBJ1-3, with D unclear. Trimming removed 4 bases from V and 5 bases from J, with 15 bases in between. Germline V gene lookup returns CDR1 SQVTM and CDR2 ANQGSEA. CDR3 length: 14 residues. The CDR3 DNA is TGCAGCGTTGGGTCCCGGGGTACCCGAAACACCATATATTTT. Residues: CSVGSRGTRNTIYF.

V gene TRBV15 combines with J gene TRBJ2-7; 8 bases agree with TRBD1. V was clipped by 2 bases and J by 3 bases; unmatched bases: 12. The germline V gene has CDR1 LNHNV and CDR2 YYDKDF (reference sequence). The CDR3 covers 17 residues. The CDR3 sequence is CATSRRRRTGKFYEQYF. The CDR3 DNA reads as TGTGCCACCAGCAGACGTCGCAGGACAGGGAAATTCTACGAGCAGTACTTC.

The gene calls are TRBV7-8 and TRBJ2-7; 7 bases match TRBD2. CDR1 is SGHVS and CDR2 is FQNEAQ in the germline V gene. The CDR3 runs 15 residues. V trimming: 6 bases; J trimming: 3 bases; junction bases outside the gene matches: 11. In DNA form, the CDR3 reads TGTGCCAGCAGTCCGCGACTAGCAGATAACTACGAGCAGTACTTC. Translated, it gives CASSPRLADNYEQYF.

The chain recombines TRBV9 with TRBJ2-1; 9 bases align to TRBD2. CDR3 length: 15 amino acids. Germline lookup yields CDR1 SGDLS and CDR2 YYNGEE. V was pared by 4 bases and J by 1 base, with 3 bases of the junction left unmatched. The chain's CDR3 is CASSSSGDSYNEQFF. The CDR3 coding sequence is TGTGCCAGCAGCTCTAGCGGGGATTCCTACAATGAGCAGTTCTTC.

The chain carries TRBV5-1 and TRBJ2-1, with 8 bases lining up with TRBD1. This CDR3 contains 17 residues. CDR1 and CDR2 from the germline V gene are SGHRS and YFSETQ. The junction had 12 bases not matched to a gene; V was cut back by 4 bases and J by 3 bases. CDR3 nucleotides: TGCGCCAGCAGCATTTTTGGAACAGGGGGTCTCTACAATGAGCAGTTCTTC. This sequence encodes CASSIFGTGGLYNEQFF.

This chain links TRBV6-1 with TRBJ2-6, with D perhaps matching TRBD2 (5 bases). Germline CDR1 reads MNHNS; CDR2 reads SASEGT. V was cut by 3 bases and J by 3 bases, with 12 bases left in between. There are 16 residues in the CDR3. The DNA of the CDR3 is TGTGCCAGCAGTGAGGGCGGGCATGTTGGGGCCAACGTCCTGACTTTC. It is translated as CASSEGGHVGANVLTF.

The gene calls are TRBV9 and TRBJ1-1; 7 bases line up with TRBD1. The CDR3 loop spans 16 amino acids. Trimming removed 3 bases from V and 3 bases from J; junction bases left unmatched: 11. Germline CDR1 is SGDLS and CDR2 is YYNGEE. CDR3 in amino acids: CASSASVGQTYTEAFF. In DNA, the CDR3 is TGTGCCAGCAGCGCCTCGGTGGGACAGACTTACACTGAAGCTTTCTTT.

The chain combines TRBV5-6 with TRBJ1-2, with TRBD1 matching 9 bases. Per the germline V gene, CDR1 is SGHDT and CDR2 is YYEEEE. V was clipped by 4 bases and J by 6 bases; unmatched bases: 4. This CDR3 spans 13 amino acids. The CDR3, as DNA: TGTGCCAGCAGCCGGACAGGGGTCCATGGCTACACCTTC. It translates to CASSRTGVHGYTF.

This sequence joins TRBV18 and TRBJ2-1; 11 positions agree with TRBD2. From germline, CDR1 is KGHSH and CDR2 LQKENI. This CDR3 spans 16 amino acids. V gave up 3 bases and J gave up 7 bases; unmatched junction bases: 8. This chain's CDR3 is CASSPQTSGSQNEQFF. For the CDR3, the DNA is TGTGCCAGCTCACCTCAAACTAGCGGGAGCCAGAATGAGCAGTTCTTC.

For the CDR3, the DNA is TGTGCCAGTAGTGTAAGACAGGGGGCACGCACTGAAGCTTTCTTT. Protein product: CASSVRQGARTEAFF. V usage is TRBV19 and J usage is TRBJ1-1, with 10 bases identical to TRBD1. Trimming at V came to 5 bases and at J to 4 bases, leaving 7 bases not matched to a gene. CDR1 and CDR2 from the germline V gene are LNHDA and SQIVND (reference sequence). CDR3 length: 15 residues.